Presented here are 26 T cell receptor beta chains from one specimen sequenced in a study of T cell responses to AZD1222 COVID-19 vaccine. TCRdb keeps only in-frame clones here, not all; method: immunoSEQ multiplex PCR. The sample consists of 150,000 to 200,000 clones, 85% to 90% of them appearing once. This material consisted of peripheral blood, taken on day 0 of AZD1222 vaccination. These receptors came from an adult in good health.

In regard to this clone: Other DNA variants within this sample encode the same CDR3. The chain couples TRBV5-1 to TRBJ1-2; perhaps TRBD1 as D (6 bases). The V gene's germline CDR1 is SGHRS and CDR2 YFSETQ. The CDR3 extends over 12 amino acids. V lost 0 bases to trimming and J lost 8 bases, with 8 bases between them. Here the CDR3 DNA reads TGCGCCAGCAGCTTGGGGCAGGGGGGCTACACCTTC. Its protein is CASSLGQGGYTF.

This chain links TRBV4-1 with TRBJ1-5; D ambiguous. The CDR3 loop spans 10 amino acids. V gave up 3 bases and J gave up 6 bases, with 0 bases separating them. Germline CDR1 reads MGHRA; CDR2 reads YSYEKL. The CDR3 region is CASSHQPQHF. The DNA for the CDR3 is TGCGCCAGCAGCCATCAGCCCCAGCATTTT.

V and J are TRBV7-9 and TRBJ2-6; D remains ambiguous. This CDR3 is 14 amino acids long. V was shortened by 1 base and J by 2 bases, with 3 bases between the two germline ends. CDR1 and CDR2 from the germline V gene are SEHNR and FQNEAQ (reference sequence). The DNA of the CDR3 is TGTGCCAGCAGCTTAGGGGCTGGGGCCAACGTCCTGACTTTC. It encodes CASSLGAGANVLTF.

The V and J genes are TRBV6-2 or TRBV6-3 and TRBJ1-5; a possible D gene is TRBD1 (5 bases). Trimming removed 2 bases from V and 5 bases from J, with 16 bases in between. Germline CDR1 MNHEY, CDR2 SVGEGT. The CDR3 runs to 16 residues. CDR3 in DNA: TGTGCCAGCAGTTACAAACCGGGGGACCGATATCAGCCCCAGCATTTT. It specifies CASSYKPGDRYQPQHF.

The CDR3 region is CASSPKSRPASGNTIYF. The CDR3 coding sequence is TGTGCCAGCAGCCCTAAGTCCAGACCCGCCTCTGGAAACACCATATATTTT. The J gene is TRBJ1-3, the V gene TRBV11-2; D remains unclear. Germline V gives CDR1 SGHAT, CDR2 FQNNGV. Deletions cut 5 bases from V and 0 bases from J, with 17 bases between. The CDR3 extends over 17 amino acids.

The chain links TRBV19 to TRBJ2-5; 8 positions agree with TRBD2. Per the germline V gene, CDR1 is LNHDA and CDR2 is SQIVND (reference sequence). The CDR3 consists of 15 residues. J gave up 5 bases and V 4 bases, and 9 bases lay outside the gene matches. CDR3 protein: CASSTPGGAGETQYF. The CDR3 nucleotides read TGTGCCAGTAGTACCCCCGGGGGGGCCGGTGAGACCCAGTACTTC.

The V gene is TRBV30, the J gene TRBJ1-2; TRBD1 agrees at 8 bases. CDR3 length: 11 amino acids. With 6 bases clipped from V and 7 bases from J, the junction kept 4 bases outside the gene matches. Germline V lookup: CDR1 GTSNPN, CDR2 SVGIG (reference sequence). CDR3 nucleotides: TGTGCCTGCCAGGGGGCCGGTGGCTACACCTTC. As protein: CACQGAGGYTF.

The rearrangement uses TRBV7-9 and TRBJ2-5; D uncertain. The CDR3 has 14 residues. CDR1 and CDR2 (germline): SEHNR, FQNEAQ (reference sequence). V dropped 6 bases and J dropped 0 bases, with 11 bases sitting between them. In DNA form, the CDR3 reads TGTGCCAGCAGAGGGTGGGCCAACCAAGAGACCCAGTACTTC. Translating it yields CASRGWANQETQYF.

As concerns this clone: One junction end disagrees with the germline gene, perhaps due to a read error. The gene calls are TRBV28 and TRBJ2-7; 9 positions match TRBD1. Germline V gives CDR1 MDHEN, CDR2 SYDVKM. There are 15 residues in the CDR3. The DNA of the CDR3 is TGTGCCAGCAGTTTGGGCATGGGCGGCCCACAGGGGGCCGGGTTC. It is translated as CASSLGMGGPQGAGF.

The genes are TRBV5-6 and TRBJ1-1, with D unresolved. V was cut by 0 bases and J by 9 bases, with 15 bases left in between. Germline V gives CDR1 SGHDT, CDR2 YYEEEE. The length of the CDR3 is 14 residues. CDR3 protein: CASSLGTGMRKAFF. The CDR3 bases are TGTGCCAGCAGCTTGGGGACGGGGATGAGAAAAGCTTTCTTT.

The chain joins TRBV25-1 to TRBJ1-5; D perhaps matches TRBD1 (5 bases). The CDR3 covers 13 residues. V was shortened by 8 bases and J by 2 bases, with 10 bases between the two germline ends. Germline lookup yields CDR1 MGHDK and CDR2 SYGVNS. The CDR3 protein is CASSRGGNQPQHF. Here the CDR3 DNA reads TGTGCCAGCTCTCGGGGGGGCAATCAGCCCCAGCATTTT.

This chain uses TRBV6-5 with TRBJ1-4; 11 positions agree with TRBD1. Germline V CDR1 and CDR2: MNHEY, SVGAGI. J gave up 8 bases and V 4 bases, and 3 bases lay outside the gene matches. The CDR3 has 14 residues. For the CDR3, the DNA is TGTGCCAGCAGTTGGGACAGGGGGTGGGAAAAACTGTTTTTT. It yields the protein CASSWDRGWEKLFF.

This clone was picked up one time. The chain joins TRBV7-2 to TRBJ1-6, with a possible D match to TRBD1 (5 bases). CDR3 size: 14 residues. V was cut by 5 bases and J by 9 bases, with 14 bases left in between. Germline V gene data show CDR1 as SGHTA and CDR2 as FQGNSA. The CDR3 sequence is CASSGDSMISPLHF. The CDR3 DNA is TGTGCCAGCAGCGGAGACAGCATGATTTCACCCCTCCACTTT.

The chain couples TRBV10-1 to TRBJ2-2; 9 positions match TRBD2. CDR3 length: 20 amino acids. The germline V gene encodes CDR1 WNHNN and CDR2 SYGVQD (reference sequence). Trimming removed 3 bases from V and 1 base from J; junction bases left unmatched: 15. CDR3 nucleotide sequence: TGCGCCAGCAGTGAATTTGGGACTAGCTCTGAGGGGGGGAACACCGGGGAGCTGTTTTTT. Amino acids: CASSEFGTSSEGGNTGELFF.

The CDR3 DNA is TGTGCCAGCAGCACCGCGGCCAAAAAGGATAACTATGGCTACACCTTC. Protein: CASSTAAKKDNYGYTF. The rearrangement uses TRBV6-6 and TRBJ1-2; the D is unclear. Trimming removed 6 bases from V and 1 base from J, with 18 bases in between. Germline values: CDR1 MNHNY, CDR2 SVGAGI (reference sequence). The CDR3 spans 16 residues.

The CDR3 bases are TGTGCCAGCAGTACCGACAGCTCTGGAAACACCATATATTTT. Translation gives CASSTDSSGNTIYF. The chain carries TRBV5-4 and TRBJ1-3; possible D gene TRBD1, 5 bases. Trimming shortened V by 5 bases and J by 0 bases, and 9 bases separated the two germline ends. In germline, CDR1 is SGHNT, CDR2 YYREEE (reference sequence). The CDR3 contains 14 residues.

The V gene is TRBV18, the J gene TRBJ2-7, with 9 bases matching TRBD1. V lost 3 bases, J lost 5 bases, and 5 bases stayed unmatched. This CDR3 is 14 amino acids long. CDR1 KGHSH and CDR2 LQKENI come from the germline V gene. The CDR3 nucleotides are TGTGCCAGCTCACCCCGGGACAGGGATCACGAGCAGTACTTC. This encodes CASSPRDRDHEQYF.

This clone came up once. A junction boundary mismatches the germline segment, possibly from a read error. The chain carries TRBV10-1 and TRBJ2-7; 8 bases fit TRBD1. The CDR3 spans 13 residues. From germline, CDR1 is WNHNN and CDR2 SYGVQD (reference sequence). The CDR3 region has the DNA TGCGCCGGCAGGGGGCTCCGGACCTACGAGCAGTACTTC. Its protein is CAGRGLRTYEQYF.

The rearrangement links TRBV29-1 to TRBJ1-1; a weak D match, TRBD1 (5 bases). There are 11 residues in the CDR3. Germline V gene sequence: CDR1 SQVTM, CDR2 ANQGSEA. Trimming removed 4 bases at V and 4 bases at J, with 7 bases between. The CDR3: CSVGRATEAFF. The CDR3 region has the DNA TGCAGCGTTGGCAGGGCCACTGAAGCTTTCTTT.

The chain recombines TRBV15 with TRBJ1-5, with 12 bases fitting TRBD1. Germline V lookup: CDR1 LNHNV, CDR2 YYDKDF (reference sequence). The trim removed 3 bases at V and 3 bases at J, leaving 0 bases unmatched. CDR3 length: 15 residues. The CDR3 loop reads CATSRGQGANQPQHF. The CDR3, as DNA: TGTGCCACCAGCAGGGGACAGGGGGCCAATCAGCCCCAGCATTTT.

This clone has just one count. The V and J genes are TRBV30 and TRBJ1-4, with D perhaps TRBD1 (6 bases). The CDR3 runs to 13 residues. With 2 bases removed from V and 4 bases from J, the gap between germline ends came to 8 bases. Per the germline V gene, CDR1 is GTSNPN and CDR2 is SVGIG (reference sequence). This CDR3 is CAWSRGLNEKLFF. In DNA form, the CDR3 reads TGTGCCTGGAGTCGGGGGCTTAATGAAAAACTGTTTTTT.

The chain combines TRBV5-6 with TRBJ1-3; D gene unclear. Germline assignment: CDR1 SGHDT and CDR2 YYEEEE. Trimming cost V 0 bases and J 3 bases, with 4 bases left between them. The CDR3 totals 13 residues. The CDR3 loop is CASSLGGGNTIYF. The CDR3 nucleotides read TGTGCCAGCAGCTTGGGGGGTGGAAACACCATATATTTT.

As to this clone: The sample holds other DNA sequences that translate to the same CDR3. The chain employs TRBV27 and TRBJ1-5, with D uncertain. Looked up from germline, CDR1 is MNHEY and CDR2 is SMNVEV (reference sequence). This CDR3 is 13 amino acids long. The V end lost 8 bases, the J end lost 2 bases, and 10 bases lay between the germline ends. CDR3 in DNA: TGTGCCAGCTCCCCTAGGGGCAATCAGCCCCAGCATTTT. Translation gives CASSPRGNQPQHF.

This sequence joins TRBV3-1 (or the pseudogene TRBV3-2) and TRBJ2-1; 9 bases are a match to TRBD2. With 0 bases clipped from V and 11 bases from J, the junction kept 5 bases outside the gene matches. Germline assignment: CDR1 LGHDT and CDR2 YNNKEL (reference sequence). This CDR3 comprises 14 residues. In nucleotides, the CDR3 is TGTGCCAGCAGCCAAGATAGGGCTAGCGGGAAGCAGTTCTTC. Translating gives CASSQDRASGKQFF.

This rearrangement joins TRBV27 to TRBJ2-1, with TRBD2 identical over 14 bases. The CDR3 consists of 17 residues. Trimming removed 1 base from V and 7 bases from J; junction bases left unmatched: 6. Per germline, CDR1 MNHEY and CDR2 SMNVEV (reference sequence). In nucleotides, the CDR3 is TGTGCCAGCAGTTTATATTCGGGACTAGCGGGAGTTAATGAGCAGTTCTTC. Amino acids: CASSLYSGLAGVNEQFF.

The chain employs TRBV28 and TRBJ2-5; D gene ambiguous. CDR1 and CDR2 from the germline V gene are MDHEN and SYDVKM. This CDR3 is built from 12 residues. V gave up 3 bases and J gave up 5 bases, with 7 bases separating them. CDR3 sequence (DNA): TGTGCCAGCAGTTTCTTTGTGGAGACCCAGTACTTC. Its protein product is CASSFFVETQYF. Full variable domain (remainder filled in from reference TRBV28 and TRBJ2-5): DVKVTQSSRYLVKRTGEKVFLECVQDMDHENMFWYRQDPGLGLRLIYFSYDVKMKEKGDIPEGYSVSREKKERFSLILESASTNQTSMYLCASSFFVETQYFGPGTRLLVL.